This paragraph covers one TCR beta chain sequence. No antigen is known for it. Sequencing was performed with immunoSEQ multiplex PCR; in TCRdb, only in-frame clones are kept and a portion is missing. The sample lists more than 150,000 clones, about nine tenths occurring once. Looked up from germline, CDR1 is SGHTA and CDR2 is FQGNSA. The CDR3 length is 14 residues. Trimming removed 0 bases at V and 5 bases at J, with 7 bases between. The data were taken from a study of T cell responses to AZD1222 COVID-19 vaccine. General study results and limits: Repertoires were sampled only after the peak T cell response. A rise in Spike-specific TCR breadth and depth followed two AZD1222 doses.

The specimen comprised peripheral blood, sampled after recovery from COVID-19. The sequence was obtained from an adult who had recovered from COVID-19. The rearrangement joins TRBV7-2 to TRBJ1-4; D is undetermined. The CDR3 DNA follows: TGTGCCAGCAGCTTAGCGGGAATGAATGAAAAACTGTTTTTT. Protein product: CASSLAGMNEKLFF.